This TCR beta chain was sequenced during a study of Ad26.COV2.S vaccination and SARS-CoV-2 variants. Treatment of the sample: 19 received Ad26.COV2.S at low or high dose, single or two shots; 5 received placebo; per-sample allocation not given. Specimen acquisition occurred on day 63 following the initial vaccine or placebo injection. Libraries were prepared by immunoSEQ multiplex PCR; TCRdb keeps only in-frame clonotypes and omits some of them. The sample consists of 350,000 to 450,000 clones, 92% of them appearing once. Trimming pared 0 bases from V and 8 bases from J, leaving 16 bases between. Germline-derived CDR1 and CDR2 are LNHNV and YYDKDF (reference sequence). The CDR3 extends over 16 amino acids.

Sample: peripheral blood, taken in a trial of Ad26.COV2.S vaccine versus placebo. The receptor was isolated from a person aged 18-65 years who received the Ad26.COV2.S COVID-19 vaccine or a placebo. The chain uses TRBV15 and TRBJ1-4, with a tentative D call TRBD1 (6 bases). CDR3 in DNA: TGTGCCACCAGCAGAGATCAAGCAGGGGTGGGGGAAAAACTGTTTTTT. Its protein is CATSRDQAGVGEKLFF.